These 12 T cell receptor beta chains originate from one sample sequenced in a study of CD8+CD57+ T cells in acquired aplastic anemia. According to the study, genomic DNA was the template for TCR beta VDJ and CDR3 profiling. Each CDR3 protein is one row after TCRdb ran MiXCR on the reads. This sample has 300,000 or so distinct CDR3 sequences, with under 60% found just once. Before being chosen for sequencing, patients had shown CD8+CD57+ cell expansion by flow cytometry. Material for sequencing was sorted CD4+, CD8+, or CD8+CD57+ T cells (not recorded which) from PBMCs. The receptors were sampled from a human donor with aplastic anemia.

As concerns this clonotype: An end of the junction differs from the germline gene, which may be a read error. The J gene is TRBJ2-7, the V gene TRBV7-2, with D unclear. The CDR3 extends over 14 amino acids. Looked up from germline, CDR1 is SGHTA and CDR2 is FQGNSA. CDR3 amino acids: CSSSLPPLSYEQYF. CDR3 nucleotide sequence: TGTTCCAGCAGCTTGCCCCCGTTGAGCTACGAGCAGTACTTC.

This clonotype was seen ten or more times. The gene calls are TRBV9 and TRBJ2-1; 12 nucleotides align to TRBD1. J lost 6 bases, V lost 3 bases, and 1 base had no gene match. Germline V gene data show CDR1 as SGDLS and CDR2 as YYNGEE. The CDR3 has 14 residues. In nucleotides, the CDR3 is TGTGCCAGCAGCGCGGGACAGGGGGCCAATGAGCAGTTCTTC. As protein: CASSAGQGANEQFF.

The table lists this clonotype with a few counts. The J gene is TRBJ2-1, the V gene TRBV7-9; D ambiguous. Trimming took off 1 base at V and 5 bases at J, with 6 bases between the two ends. CDR1 is SEHNR and CDR2 is FQNEAQ in the germline V gene (reference sequence). The CDR3 sequence is 13 residues long. CDR3 loop: CASSLDLDNEQFF. The CDR3 bases are TGTGCCAGCAGCTTAGACCTCGACAATGAGCAGTTCTTC.

The chain employs TRBV25-1 and TRBJ1-1; perhaps TRBD1 as D (6 bases). Trimming stripped 10 bases from V and 4 bases from J, with 22 bases between. This CDR3 is 15 amino acids long. Germline values: CDR1 MGHDK, CDR2 SYGVNS. CDR3: CATSREREGGTEAFF. CDR3 nucleotide sequence: TGTGCCACCAGCAGAGAAAGGGAGGGGGGCACTGAAGCTTTCTTT.

V is TRBV25-1 and J is TRBJ2-1, with D possibly being TRBD1 (5 bases). Germline V lookup: CDR1 MGHDK, CDR2 SYGVNS. Deletions cut 5 bases from V and 5 bases from J, with 13 bases between. There are 14 residues in the CDR3. The CDR3 nucleotides read TGTGCCAGCAGTTCAGGGTGGCCCAACAATGAGCAGTTCTTC. Its translation: CASSSGWPNNEQFF.

V usage is TRBV5-4 and J usage is TRBJ2-3; D not certain. Trimming took off 1 base at V and 8 bases at J, with 8 bases between the two ends. Looked up from germline, CDR1 is SGHNT and CDR2 is YYREEE (reference sequence). The CDR3 spans 12 residues. The CDR3 DNA follows: TGTGCCAGCAGCTTGTTTTCTGGTACGCAGTATTTT. Its translation is CASSLFSGTQYF. The variable domain in full, completed from reference TRBV5-4 and TRBJ2-3, reads ETGVTQSPTHLIKTRGQQVTLRCSSQSGHNTVSWYQQALGQGPQFIFQYYREEENGRGNFPPRFSGLQFPNYSSELNVNALELDDSALYLCASSLFSGTQYFGPGTRLTVL.

This sequence joins TRBV19 and TRBJ1-2, with D tentatively TRBD1 (6 bases). This CDR3 has 11 amino acids. Germline V lookup: CDR1 LNHDA, CDR2 SQIVND (reference sequence). Trimming took 5 bases from V and 13 from J, leaving 14 bases between them. In DNA form, the CDR3 reads TGTGCCAGTAGTCTCCGGACAGCAGTCACCTTC. Its protein is CASSLRTAVTF.

This clonotype was observed a handful of times. The V call is TRBV15, the J call TRBJ2-7; a possible D gene is TRBD2 (5 bases). The CDR3 runs to 13 residues. In germline, CDR1 is LNHNV, CDR2 YYDKDF (reference sequence). The V gene lost 1 base and the J gene lost 5 bases, with 9 bases spanning the gap. The CDR3 DNA follows: TGTGCCACCAGCAGAGCGGCCGGGAACGAGCAGTACTTC. Its translation is CATSRAAGNEQYF. Combining the CDR3 with reference TRBV15 and TRBJ2-7 gives the whole variable domain DAMVIQNPRYQVTQFGKPVTLSCSQTLNHNVMYWYQQKSSQAPKLLFHYYDKDFNNEADTPDNFQSRRPNTSFCFLDIRSPGLGDTAMYLCATSRAAGNEQYFGPGTRLTVT.

The V call is TRBV4-2, the J call TRBJ2-7; no reliable D call. This CDR3 region has 13 residues. The V gene's germline CDR1 is LGHNA and CDR2 YNFKEQ. Trimming cost V 1 base and J 4 bases, with 8 bases left between them. The CDR3 sequence is CASSQVPEYEQYF. DNA for the CDR3: TGTGCCAGCAGCCAAGTTCCCGAGTACGAGCAGTACTTC.

Note on this clonotype: An end of the junction differs from the germline gene, which may be a read error. The rearrangement joins TRBV11-1 to TRBJ2-1, with D perhaps given as TRBD1 or TRBD2 (5 bases each). Germline V gene data show CDR1 as SGHAT and CDR2 as FQDESV (reference sequence). The length of the CDR3 is 18 residues. The CDR3 DNA is TGCGCCAGCAGCCAGCAGGTGGACATAGGGAGTATTGCCGGTGAGCAGTTCTTC. This gives the protein CASSQQVDIGSIAGEQFF.

The chain uses TRBV15 and TRBJ2-7, with D perhaps TRBD2 (6 bases). The CDR3 covers 13 residues. Trimming took 5 bases from V and 4 from J, leaving 12 bases between them. CDR1 and CDR2 (germline): LNHNV, YYDKDF (reference sequence). The CDR3 nucleotides read TGTGCCACCAGCTCTCGGGGGAATTACGAGCAGTACTTC. Amino acid sequence: CATSSRGNYEQYF.

Comment on this clonotype: This may arise from a read error, as a much more abundant clone is one base away. The chain is built from TRBV19 and TRBJ2-1; 7 positions agree with TRBD2. V gave up 1 base and J gave up 11 bases; unmatched junction bases: 11. This CDR3 spans 15 amino acids. The V gene's germline CDR1 is LNHDA and CDR2 SQIVND (reference sequence). CDR3 protein: CASSIGGGITAQQFF. In nucleotides, the CDR3 is TGTGCCAGTAGTATAGGGGGGGGGATTACGGCTCAGCAGTTCTTC.